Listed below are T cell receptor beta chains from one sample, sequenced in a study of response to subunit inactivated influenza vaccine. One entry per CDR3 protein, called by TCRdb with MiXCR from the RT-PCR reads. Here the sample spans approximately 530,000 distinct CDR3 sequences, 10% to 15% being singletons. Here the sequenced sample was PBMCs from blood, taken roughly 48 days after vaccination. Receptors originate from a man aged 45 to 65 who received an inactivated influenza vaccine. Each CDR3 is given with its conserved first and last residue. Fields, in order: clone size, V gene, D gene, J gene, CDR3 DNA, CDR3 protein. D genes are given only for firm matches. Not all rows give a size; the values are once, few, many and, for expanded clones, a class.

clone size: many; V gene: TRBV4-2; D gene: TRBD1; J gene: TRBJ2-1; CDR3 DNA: TGTGCCAGCAGCCAAGATCCGCAGGGGGTACACAATGAGCAGTTCTTC; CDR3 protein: CASSQDPQGVHNEQFF
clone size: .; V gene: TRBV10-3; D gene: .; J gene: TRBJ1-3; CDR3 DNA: TGTGCCATCAGTGAGAGCGTAGGGTCTGGAAACACCATATATTTT; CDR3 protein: CAISESVGSGNTIYF
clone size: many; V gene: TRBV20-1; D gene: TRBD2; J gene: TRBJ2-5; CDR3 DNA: TGCAGTGCTAGGAGACTAGCGGGGTCTAAACAAGAGACCCAGTACTTC; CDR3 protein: CSARRLAGSKQETQYF
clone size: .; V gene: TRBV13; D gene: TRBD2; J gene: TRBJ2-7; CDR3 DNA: TGTGCCAGCAGCTCCCCGGGGACTACCCCTGCCTACGAGCAGTACTTC; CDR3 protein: CASSSPGTTPAYEQYF
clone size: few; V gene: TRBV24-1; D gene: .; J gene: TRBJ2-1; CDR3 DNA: TGTGCCACCAGTGATATCGGCAGGACGGACAATGAGCAGTTCTTC; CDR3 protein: CATSDIGRTDNEQFF
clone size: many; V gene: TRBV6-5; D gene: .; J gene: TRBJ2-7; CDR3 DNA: TGTGCCAGCAGTTACAGCGGGCGATTGTCCTACGAGCAGTACTTC; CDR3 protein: CASSYSGRLSYEQYF
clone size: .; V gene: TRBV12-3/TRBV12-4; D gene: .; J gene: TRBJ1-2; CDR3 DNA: TGTGCCACGTGGGGCCTAGCTAACTATGGCTACACCTTC; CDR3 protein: CATWGLANYGYTF
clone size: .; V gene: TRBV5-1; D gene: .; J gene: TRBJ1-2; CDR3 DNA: TGCGCCAGCAGCCCGGACGGCACTAACTATGGCTACACCTTC; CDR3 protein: CASSPDGTNYGYTF
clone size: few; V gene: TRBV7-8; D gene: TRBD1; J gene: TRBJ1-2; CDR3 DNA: TGTGCCAGCAGCCAGGGGGGGGCAACGGTTACCTTC; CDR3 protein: CASSQGGATVTF
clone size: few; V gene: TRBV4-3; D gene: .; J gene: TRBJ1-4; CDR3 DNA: TGCGCCAGCAGCCAAGGCACTGCTGTGGGTGAAAAACTGTTTTTT; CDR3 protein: CASSQGTAVGEKLFF
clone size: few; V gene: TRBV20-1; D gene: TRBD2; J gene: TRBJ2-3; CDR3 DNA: TGCAGCGGACTAGCGGGAGTCACAGATACGCAGTATTTT; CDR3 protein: CSGLAGVTDTQYF
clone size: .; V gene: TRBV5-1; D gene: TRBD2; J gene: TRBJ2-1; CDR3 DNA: TGCGCCAGCAGCTTGGTTGCGAGGACTAGCGGGAGGAATGAGCAGTTCTTC; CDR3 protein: CASSLVARTSGRNEQFF
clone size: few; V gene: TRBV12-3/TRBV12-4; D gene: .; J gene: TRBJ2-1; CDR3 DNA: TGTGCCAGCACCCCTTTTCGAAATGAGCAGTTCTTC; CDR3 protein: CASTPFRNEQFF
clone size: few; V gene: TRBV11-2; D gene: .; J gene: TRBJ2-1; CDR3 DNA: TGTGCCAGCAGCCATGTGCTGCGACGGGGGTACAATGAGCAGTTCTTC; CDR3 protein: CASSHVLRRGYNEQFF
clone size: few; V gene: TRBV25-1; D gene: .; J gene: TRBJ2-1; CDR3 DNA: TGTGCCAGCAGTGCCTATTTAGTGGCCTCCTACAATGAGCAGTTCTTC; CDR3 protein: CASSAYLVASYNEQFF
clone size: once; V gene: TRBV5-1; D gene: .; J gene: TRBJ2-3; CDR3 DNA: TGCGCCAGCAGCCGGGAGAGGGCAGGCACAGATACGCAGTATTTT; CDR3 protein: CASSRERAGTDTQYF
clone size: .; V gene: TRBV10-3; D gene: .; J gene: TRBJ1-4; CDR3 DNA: TGTGCCATCAGTGAGGGACAGTTGGGGGAAAAACTGTTTTTT; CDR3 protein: CAISEGQLGEKLFF
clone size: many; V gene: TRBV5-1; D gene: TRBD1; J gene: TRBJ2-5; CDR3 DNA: TGCGCCAGCAGCTTGGCTACAGGGGAAGAGACCCAGTACTTC; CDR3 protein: CASSLATGEETQYF
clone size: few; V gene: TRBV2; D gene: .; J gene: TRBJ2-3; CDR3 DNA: TGTGCCAGCAGTCCCCCCAGGGGCGGAGATACGCAGTATTTT; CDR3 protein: CASSPPRGGDTQYF
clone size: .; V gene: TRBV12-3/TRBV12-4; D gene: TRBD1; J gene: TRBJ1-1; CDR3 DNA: TGTGCCAGTGCAGGGGGCGGTTGCACTGAAGCTTTCTTT; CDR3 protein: CASAGGGCTEAFF
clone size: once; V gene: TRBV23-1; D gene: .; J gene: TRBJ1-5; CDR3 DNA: TGCGCCAGCACTCGGCGGATCCTAGCCAATTGTCCGAGCAATCAGCCCCAGCATTTT; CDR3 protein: CASTRRILANCPSNQPQHF
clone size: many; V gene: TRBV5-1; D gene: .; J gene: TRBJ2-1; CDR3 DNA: TGCGCCAGCAGCTTGGGGACAGATTTCTCCTACAATGAGCAGTTCTTC; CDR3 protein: CASSLGTDFSYNEQFF
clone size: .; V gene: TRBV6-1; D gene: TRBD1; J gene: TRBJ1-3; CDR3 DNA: TGTGCCAGCAGTGTTTGGCAGGGGGCTGGAAACACCATATATTTT; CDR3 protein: CASSVWQGAGNTIYF
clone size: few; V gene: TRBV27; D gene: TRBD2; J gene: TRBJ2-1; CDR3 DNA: TGTGCCAGCAGTGACCGGACTAGCGGGATAGAGCAGTTCTTC; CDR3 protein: CASSDRTSGIEQFF
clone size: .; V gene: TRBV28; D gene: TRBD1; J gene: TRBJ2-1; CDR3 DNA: TGTGCCAGCAGTCCCACAGGGGCTATATACAATGAGCAGTTCTTC; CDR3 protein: CASSPTGAIYNEQFF
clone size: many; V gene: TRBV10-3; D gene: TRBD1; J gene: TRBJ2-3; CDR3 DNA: TGTGCCATCGGTAGGGACAGGGGGCGAACAGATACGCAGTATTTT; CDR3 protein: CAIGRDRGRTDTQYF
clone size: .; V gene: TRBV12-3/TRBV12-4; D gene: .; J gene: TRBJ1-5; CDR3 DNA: TGTGCCAGCAGTTTTAAAAGCAATCAGCCCCAGCATTTT; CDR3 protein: CASSFKSNQPQHF
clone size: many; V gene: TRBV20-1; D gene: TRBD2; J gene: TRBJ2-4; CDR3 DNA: TGCAGTGCTAGAGATCGAGGTCAGCGGGAGGGCCTCTTC; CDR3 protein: CSARDRGQREGLF
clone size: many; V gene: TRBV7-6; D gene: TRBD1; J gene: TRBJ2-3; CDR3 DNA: TGTGCCAGCAGGATGACAGGGGGCCTCACAGATACGCAGTATTTT; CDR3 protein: CASRMTGGLTDTQYF
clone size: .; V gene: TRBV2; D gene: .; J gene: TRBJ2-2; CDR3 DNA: TGTGCCAGCAGTGAAAGACGCATCCGAAACGCCGGGGAGCTGTTTTTT; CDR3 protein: CASSERRIRNAGELFF
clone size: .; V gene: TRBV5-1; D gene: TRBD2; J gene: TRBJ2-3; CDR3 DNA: TGCGCCAGCAGCCCAGGCGGGGGGGCATACACAGATACGCAGTATTTT; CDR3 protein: CASSPGGGAYTDTQYF
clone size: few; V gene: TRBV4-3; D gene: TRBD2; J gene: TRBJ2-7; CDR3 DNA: TGCGCCAGCAGCCAAGATCGCGGGGGGTTCTACGAGCAGTACTTC; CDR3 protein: CASSQDRGGFYEQYF
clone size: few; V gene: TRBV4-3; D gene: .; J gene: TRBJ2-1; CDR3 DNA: TGCGCCAGCAGCCAAGATCGTCCCGACCAATTATACAATGAGCAGTTCTTC; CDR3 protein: CASSQDRPDQLYNEQFF
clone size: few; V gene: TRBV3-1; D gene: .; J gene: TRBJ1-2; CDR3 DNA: TGTGCCAGCAGCCATACTCTGGGGGCCCCAGCGGAGGGCTACACCTTC; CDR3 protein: CASSHTLGAPAEGYTF
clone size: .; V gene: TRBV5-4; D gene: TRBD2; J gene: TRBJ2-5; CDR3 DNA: TGTGCCAGCAGCTTCGACCCGACTAGCGGGGGAAAGACCCAGTACTTC; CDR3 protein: CASSFDPTSGGKTQYF
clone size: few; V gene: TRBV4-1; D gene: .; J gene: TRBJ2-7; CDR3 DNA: TGCGCCAGCAGTCGGGGCGGCGGGAACTACGAGCAGTACTTC; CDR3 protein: CASSRGGGNYEQYF
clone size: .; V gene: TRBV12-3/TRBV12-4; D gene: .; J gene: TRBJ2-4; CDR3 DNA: TGTGCCAGCAGTTTAAGCTTAGCCAAAAACATTCAGTACTTC; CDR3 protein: CASSLSLAKNIQYF
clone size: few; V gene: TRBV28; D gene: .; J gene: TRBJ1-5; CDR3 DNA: TGTGCCAGCAGTTTGGTCGGGGGAGGTAATCAGCCCCAGCATTTT; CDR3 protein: CASSLVGGGNQPQHF
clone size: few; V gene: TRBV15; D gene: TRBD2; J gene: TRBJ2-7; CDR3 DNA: TGTGCCACCAGCAGAGATCCGGGAGGGGGTAACGAGCAGTACTTC; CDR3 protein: CATSRDPGGGNEQYF
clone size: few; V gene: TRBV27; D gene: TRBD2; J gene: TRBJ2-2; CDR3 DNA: TGTGCCAGCACCACGGGGACTAGCGGGAGTGGGGAGCTGTTTTTT; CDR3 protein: CASTTGTSGSGELFF
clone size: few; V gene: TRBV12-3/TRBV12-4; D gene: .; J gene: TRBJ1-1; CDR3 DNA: TGTGCCAGCAGTTATACACTGGGGAGGGGCACTGAAGCTTTCTTT; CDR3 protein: CASSYTLGRGTEAFF
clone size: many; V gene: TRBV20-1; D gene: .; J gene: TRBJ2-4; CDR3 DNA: TGCAGCAACACGAGGGGTAGGGGTAAAAACATTCAGTACTTC; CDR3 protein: CSNTRGRGKNIQYF
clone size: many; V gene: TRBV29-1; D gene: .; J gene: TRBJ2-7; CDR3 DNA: TGCAGCGTTAGAGCATACGAGCAGTACTTC; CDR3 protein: CSVRAYEQYF
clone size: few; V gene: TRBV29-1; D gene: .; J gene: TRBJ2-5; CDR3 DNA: TGCAGCGTTGGCCGCGGGATCCAAGAGACCCAGTACTTC; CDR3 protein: CSVGRGIQETQYF
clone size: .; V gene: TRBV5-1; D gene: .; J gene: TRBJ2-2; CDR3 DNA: TGCGCCAGCAGCTTTAGAGTGATTTCAGAAAACACCGGGGAGCTGTTTTTT; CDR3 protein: CASSFRVISENTGELFF